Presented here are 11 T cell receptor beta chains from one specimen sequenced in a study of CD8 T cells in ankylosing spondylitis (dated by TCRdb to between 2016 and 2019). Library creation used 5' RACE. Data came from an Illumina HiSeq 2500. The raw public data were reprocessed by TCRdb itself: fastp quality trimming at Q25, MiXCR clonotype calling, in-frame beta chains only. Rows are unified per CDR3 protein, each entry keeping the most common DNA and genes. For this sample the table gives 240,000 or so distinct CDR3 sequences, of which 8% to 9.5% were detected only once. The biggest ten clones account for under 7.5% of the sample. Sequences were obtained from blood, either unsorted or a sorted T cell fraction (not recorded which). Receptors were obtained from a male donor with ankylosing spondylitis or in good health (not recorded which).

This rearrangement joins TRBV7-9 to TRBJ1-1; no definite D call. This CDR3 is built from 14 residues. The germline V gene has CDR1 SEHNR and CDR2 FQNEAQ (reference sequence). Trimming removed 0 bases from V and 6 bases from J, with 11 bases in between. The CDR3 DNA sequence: TGTGCCAGCAGCTTAGCGGAGGCGGGTCCTGAAGCTTTCTTT. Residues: CASSLAEAGPEAFF.

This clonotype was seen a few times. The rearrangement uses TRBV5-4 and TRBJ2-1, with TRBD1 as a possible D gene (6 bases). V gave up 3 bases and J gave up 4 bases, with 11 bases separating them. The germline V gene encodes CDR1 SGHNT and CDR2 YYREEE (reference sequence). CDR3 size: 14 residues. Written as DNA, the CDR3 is TGTGCCAGCAGCTCGGGACAAAATTACAATGAGCAGTTCTTC. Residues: CASSSGQNYNEQFF.

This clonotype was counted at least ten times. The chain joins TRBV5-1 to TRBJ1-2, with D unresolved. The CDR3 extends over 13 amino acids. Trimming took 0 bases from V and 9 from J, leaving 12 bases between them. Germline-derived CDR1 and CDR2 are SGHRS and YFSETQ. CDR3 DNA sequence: TGCGCCAGCAGCTTGGGGAGCCAGAGGAGCTACACCTTC. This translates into CASSLGSQRSYTF.

The CDR3 coding sequence is TGCAGTGCTAGAGGGGGCGGGACAGGGGGCGCAAATGAGCAGTTCTTC. Amino acid sequence: CSARGGGTGGANEQFF. This sequence joins TRBV20-1 and TRBJ2-1; 12 bases are a match to TRBD1. CDR3 length: 16 amino acids. Germline CDR1 reads DFQATT; CDR2 reads SNEGSKA (reference sequence). The J segment lost 7 bases and the V segment lost 1 base, leaving 8 bases of the junction unmatched.

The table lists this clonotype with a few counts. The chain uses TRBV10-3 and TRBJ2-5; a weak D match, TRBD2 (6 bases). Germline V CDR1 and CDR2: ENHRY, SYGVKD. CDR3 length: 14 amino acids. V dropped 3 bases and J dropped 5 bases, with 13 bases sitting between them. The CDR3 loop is CAISDLGGWETQYF. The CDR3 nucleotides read TGTGCCATCAGTGACCTGGGAGGTTGGGAGACCCAGTACTTC.

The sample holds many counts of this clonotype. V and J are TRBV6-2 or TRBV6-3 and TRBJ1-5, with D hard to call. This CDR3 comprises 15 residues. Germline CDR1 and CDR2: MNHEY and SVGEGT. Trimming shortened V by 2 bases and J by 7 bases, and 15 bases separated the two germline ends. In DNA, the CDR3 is TGTGCCAGCAGTTACAACTCACAGTTCGAACAGCCCCAGCATTTT. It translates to CASSYNSQFEQPQHF.

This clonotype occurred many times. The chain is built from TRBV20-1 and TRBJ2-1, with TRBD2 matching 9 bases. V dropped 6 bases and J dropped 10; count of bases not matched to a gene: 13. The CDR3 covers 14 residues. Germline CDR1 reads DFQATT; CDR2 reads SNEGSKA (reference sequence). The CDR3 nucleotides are TGCAGTGCGGGGGATAGCGGGAGTATCAAGGAGCAGTTCTTC. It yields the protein CSAGDSGSIKEQFF.

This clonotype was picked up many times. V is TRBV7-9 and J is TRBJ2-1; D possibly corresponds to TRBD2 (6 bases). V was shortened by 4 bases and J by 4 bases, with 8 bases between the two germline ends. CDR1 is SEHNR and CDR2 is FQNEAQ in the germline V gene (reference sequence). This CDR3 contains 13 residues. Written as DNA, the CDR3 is TGTGCCAGCAGCTCGGGAGTTTACAATGAGCAGTTCTTC. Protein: CASSSGVYNEQFF.

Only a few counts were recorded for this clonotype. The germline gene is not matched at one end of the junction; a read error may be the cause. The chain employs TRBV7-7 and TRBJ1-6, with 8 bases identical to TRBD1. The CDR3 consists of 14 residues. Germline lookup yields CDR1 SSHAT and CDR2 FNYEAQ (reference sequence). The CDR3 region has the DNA TGTGCTAGCAGCGCGGGACAGGATAATTCACCCCTCCACTTT. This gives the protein CASSAGQDNSPLHF.

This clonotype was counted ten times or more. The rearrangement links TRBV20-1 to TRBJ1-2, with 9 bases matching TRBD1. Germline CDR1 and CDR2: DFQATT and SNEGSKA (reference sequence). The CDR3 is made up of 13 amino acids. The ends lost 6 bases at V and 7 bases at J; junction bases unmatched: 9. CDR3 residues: CSAPDRGGAGYTF. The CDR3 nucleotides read TGCAGTGCCCCGGACAGGGGCGGAGCTGGCTACACCTTC.

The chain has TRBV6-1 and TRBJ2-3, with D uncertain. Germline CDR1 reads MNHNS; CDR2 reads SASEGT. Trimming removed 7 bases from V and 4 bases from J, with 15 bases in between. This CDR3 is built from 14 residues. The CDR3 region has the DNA TGTGCCAGCAATCTAGGAAGTGGCCCAGATACGCAGTATTTT. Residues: CASNLGSGPDTQYF.